A single sample is the source of the 20 T cell receptor beta chains below, sequenced in a study of blood T cell repertoires in COVID-19. The method was immunoSEQ multiplex PCR; TCRdb's version includes in-frame clones alone and lacks a portion of them. This table has about 240,000 clones, about nine tenths appearing once. The sequencing sample was made of peripheral blood. The receptors stem from a man in his 60s who had recovered from COVID-19.

This clone was detected once. The chain joins TRBV27 to TRBJ1-6; 10 bases agree with TRBD1. V lost 5 bases to trimming and J lost 6 bases; unmatched junction nucleotides: 4. The germline gives CDR1 MNHEY, CDR2 SMNVEV (reference sequence). The CDR3 has 15 residues. CDR3 coding DNA: TGTGCCAGCAGTCCGGGACAGGGGTTTAATTCACCCCTCCACTTT. Encoded protein: CASSPGQGFNSPLHF.

V usage is TRBV10-3 and J usage is TRBJ2-7; a possible D gene is TRBD1 (6 bases). The CDR3 contains 14 residues. Trimming stripped 4 bases from V and 2 bases from J, with 12 bases between. CDR1 and CDR2 (germline): ENHRY, SYGVKD. CDR3 region: CAISVTGTTYEQYF. In DNA, the CDR3 is TGTGCCATCAGTGTCACCGGGACAACCTACGAGCAGTACTTC.

This clone was found a few times. The chain has TRBV5-8 and TRBJ1-1, with 8 bases aligning to TRBD1. The CDR3 is 15 amino acids. Losses at the gene ends were 2 bases for V and 1 base for J; bases not matched to a gene: 4. Germline assignment: CDR1 SGHTS and CDR2 YDEGEE. CDR3 protein: CASSFIQGANTEAFF. As DNA, the CDR3 is TGTGCCAGCAGCTTTATCCAGGGGGCGAACACTGAAGCTTTCTTT.

This chain links TRBV24-1 with TRBJ2-1; 13 nucleotides align to TRBD2. This CDR3 contains 17 residues. Germline CDR1 KGHDR, CDR2 SFDVKD. The junction had 5 bases not matched to a gene; V was cut back by 3 bases and J by 4 bases. The CDR3 is CATSDRTSGGLYNEQFF. DNA of the CDR3: TGTGCCACCAGTGATCGGACTAGCGGGGGCCTTTACAATGAGCAGTTCTTC.

The rearrangement joins TRBV15 to TRBJ2-5; TRBD1 matches 9 bases. In germline, CDR1 is LNHNV, CDR2 YYDKDF (reference sequence). This CDR3 has 14 residues. The J segment lost 5 bases and the V segment lost 4 bases, leaving 5 bases of the junction unmatched. Here the CDR3 reads CATSMGQGHETQYF. The DNA of the CDR3 is TGTGCCACCAGCATGGGACAGGGTCATGAGACCCAGTACTTC.

The genes are TRBV4-2 and TRBJ2-5; the match to TRBD2 covers 10 bases. The CDR3 spans 15 residues. CDR1 and CDR2 from the germline V gene are LGHNA and YNFKEQ. With 3 bases clipped from V and 3 bases from J, the junction kept 4 bases outside the gene matches. In DNA form, the CDR3 reads TGTGCCAGCAGCCATGGGACTAGCGTAAAAGAGACCCAGTACTTC. Translated, it gives CASSHGTSVKETQYF.

This clone has only a few counts. The same CDR3 also results from other DNA sequences found in this sample. The chain employs TRBV19 and TRBJ1-3; D not resolved. Germline values: CDR1 LNHDA, CDR2 SQIVND (reference sequence). Trimming took 6 bases from V and 4 from J, leaving 7 bases between them. This CDR3 contains 12 residues. DNA for the CDR3: TGTGCCAGTAGAGAGAGCGGAAACACCATATATTTT. Protein: CASRESGNTIYF.

The chain combines TRBV7-2 with TRBJ2-7; D may be TRBD1 (6 bases). The CDR3 sequence is 14 residues long. Looked up from germline, CDR1 is SGHTA and CDR2 is FQGNSA. V was clipped by 0 bases and J by 9 bases, with 15 bases between them. As DNA, the CDR3 is TGTGCCAGCAGCTTAGCCCCAGGGGTTTCGTGGCAGTACGTC. It yields the protein CASSLAPGVSWQYV.

The chain carries TRBV25-1 and TRBJ2-7, with 8 nucleotides matching TRBD1. Germline CDR1 and CDR2: MGHDK and SYGVNS. The CDR3 sequence is 12 residues long. V lost 4 bases, J lost 4 bases, and 0 bases stayed unmatched. DNA for the CDR3: TGTGCCAGCAGTGGGACAGGGTACGAGCAGTACTTC. It encodes CASSGTGYEQYF.

A few counts support this clone. V is TRBV5-6 and J is TRBJ2-7; 8 positions match TRBD2. J was trimmed by 2 bases and V by 1 base; bases with no gene match: 2. Germline CDR1 is SGHDT and CDR2 is YYEEEE. This CDR3 is built from 14 residues. The CDR3 coding sequence is TGTGCCAGCAGCTTGTATAGCGGGGCCTACGAGCAGTACGTC. Its protein product is CASSLYSGAYEQYV.

The chain employs TRBV24-1 and TRBJ2-7; 9 nucleotides match TRBD1. V lost 4 bases, J lost 3 bases, and 3 bases stayed unmatched. Per the germline V gene, CDR1 is KGHDR and CDR2 is SFDVKD. This CDR3 contains 14 residues. The DNA for the CDR3 is TGTGCCACCAGTGACTCGGGACAGGGCTACGAGCAGTACTTC. It is translated as CATSDSGQGYEQYF.

The V gene is TRBV30, the J gene TRBJ2-2, with D uncertain. This CDR3 region has 12 residues. CDR1 and CDR2 from the germline V gene are GTSNPN and SVGIG (reference sequence). V was cut by 4 bases and J by 3 bases, with 6 bases left in between. The CDR3 is CAWTVYTGELFF. The DNA of the CDR3 is TGTGCCTGGACGGTCTACACCGGGGAGCTGTTTTTT.

The chain joins TRBV9 to TRBJ1-2, with D perhaps matching TRBD1 (6 bases). The CDR3 has 14 residues. V lost 4 bases to trimming and J lost 3 bases, with 13 bases between them. CDR1 and CDR2 (germline): SGDLS, YYNGEE. In DNA form, the CDR3 reads TGTGCCAGCAGCCCCCGTTCAGGGGACTATGGCTACACCTTC. Amino acids: CASSPRSGDYGYTF.

The rearrangement links TRBV7-9 to TRBJ1-5; the D gene is possibly TRBD1 (5 bases). CDR1 and CDR2 from the germline V gene are SEHNR and FQNEAQ (reference sequence). The CDR3 runs 15 residues. The ends were cut back, 1 base at V and 3 bases at J, with 10 bases in the middle. This CDR3 is CASSLGRQNNQPQHF. The CDR3, as DNA: TGTGCCAGCAGCTTAGGGCGACAGAACAATCAGCCCCAGCATTTT.

A single count supports this clone. CDR3 DNA: TGCGCCAGCACGAGACAGATTCGGGAGACCCAGTACTTC. Translation gives CASTRQIRETQYF. The chain is built from TRBV10-2 and TRBJ2-5, with a tentative D call TRBD1 (5 bases). The germline CDR1 and CDR2 sequences are WSHSY and SAAADI. The CDR3 is 13 amino acids. Trimming took off 7 bases at V and 5 bases at J, with 14 bases between the two ends.

The gene calls are TRBV5-5 and TRBJ2-7, with TRBD1 matching over 9 bases. The CDR3 consists of 14 residues. Trimming removed 1 base from V and 4 bases from J; junction bases left unmatched: 3. CDR1 is SGHKS, CDR2 YYEKEE, per germline (reference sequence). DNA of the CDR3: TGTGCCAGCAGCTTGCCGGGACAGGGTTACGAGCAGTACGTC. As protein: CASSLPGQGYEQYV.

This clone has at least ten counts. The CDR3 nucleotides read TGTGCCAGCAGCCAAGGTGGCACTGGCTACACCTTC. Translation: CASSQGGTGYTF. This chain links TRBV3-1 (or the pseudogene TRBV3-2) with TRBJ1-2; D is undetermined. CDR1 and CDR2 (germline): LGHDT, YNNKEL (reference sequence). The V end lost 1 base, the J end lost 7 bases, and 7 bases lay between the germline ends. This CDR3 contains 12 residues.

The V and J genes are TRBV6-5 and TRBJ1-5; D unresolved. Trimming cost V 6 bases and J 2 bases, with 8 bases left between them. This CDR3 has 13 amino acids. CDR1 is MNHEY, CDR2 SVGAGI, per germline. This CDR3 is CASRRDGNQPQHF. The CDR3 DNA reads TGTGCCAGCAGGCGCGATGGCAATCAGCCCCAGCATTTT.

This clone was picked up one time. The V call is TRBV7-9, the J call TRBJ2-5; 9 bases match TRBD1. J lost 7 bases, V lost 5 bases, and 8 bases had no gene match. The CDR3 runs to 14 residues. Germline V gene data show CDR1 as SEHNR and CDR2 as FQNEAQ (reference sequence). This CDR3 reads CASSPRDRVGTQYF. CDR3 sequence (DNA): TGTGCCAGCAGCCCCAGGGACAGGGTAGGGACCCAGTACTTC.

This clone appeared once. The J gene is TRBJ2-7, the V gene TRBV25-1; D might be TRBD2 (6 bases). The CDR3 is 14 amino acids. Germline assignment: CDR1 MGHDK and CDR2 SYGVNS. Trimming shortened V by 4 bases and J by 6 bases, and 16 bases separated the two germline ends. The DNA of the CDR3 is TGTGCCAGCAGTGCCCGGGAGAGTGGCCTCGAGCAGTACTTC. This sequence encodes CASSARESGLEQYF.